Here is one T cell receptor beta chain with its context. Its binding antigen is unknown. Base-call qualities are not available, and no considerably larger clone is one nucleotide away. This entry is derived from a study of graft-versus-host responses after intestinal transplantation (dated by TCRdb to the early 2020s). At the level of the whole study: The transplants that recipients received were multivisceral, liver-intestinal, or isolated intestinal. Anti-thymocyte globulin induction was given to all recipients, followed by maintenance tacrolimus and steroids for around three years. Graft-versus-host and host-versus-graft alloreactive T cell clones were tracked in the graft, circulation and bone marrow after intestinal transplantation using bulk TCR-beta CDR3 sequencing. To identify alloreactive clones, pre-transplant mixed lymphocyte reaction products were sequenced and then compared with unstimulated pre-transplant donor and recipient T cells. The cohort enrolled around 25 intestinal transplant recipients including one retransplant, and a few patients lacking pretransplant specimens were excluded. Donor T cell macrochimerism was defined as a peak of at least 4% donor T cells among recipient peripheral blood mononuclear cells. Samples from a few later patients were sequenced in-house on an Illumina MiSeq with MiXCR processing rather than by the commercial service. Results and caveats for the whole study, not just this receptor: Early after transplant, peak levels of circulating GvH clones were found to be associated with declines in HvG clones. GvH clones were detected in recipient bone marrow, and some appeared earlier in ileal mucosa or blood, consistent with an intestinal mucosal origin. In the allografts of patients with donor T cell macrochimerism, GvH to HvG T cell clonal ratios were high. The conclusions were limited by the relatively low number and heterogeneity of the intestinal transplant patients.

As encoded in the germline V gene (reference sequence), CDR1 is MNHEY while CDR2 is SMNVEV. The CDR3, cysteine through phenylalanine, is 14 amino acids long. CDR3 DNA only is kept here, 42 bases in frame from base 1. V is cut by 5 bases and J by 3 bases, and the space between the germline ends is 11 bases. The library was prepared using the immunoSEQ multiplex PCR assay. In most patients, genomic DNA was isolated using the Qiagen DNeasy Blood and Tissue Kit and sent frozen to Adaptive Biotechnologies for TCR sequencing. High-throughput TCR-beta CDR3 sequencing of genomic DNA from most patients was performed by Adaptive Biotechnologies. The authors' pipeline ran thus. Adaptive's ImmunoSEQ software supplied the TCR sequencing data for around 19 patients, while MiXCR and VDJtools were used to process three other patients. CD4 versus CD8 sorting errors were corrected by removing sequences found in both subsets at a frequency ratio below 5:1. CDR3 nucleotide sequences shared by donor and recipient were removed because the origin of these sequences could not be assigned. Alloreactive clones required at least 2-fold expansion over unstimulated cells and minimum CFSE-low frequency of 0.002% (template counts) or 0.001% (read counts). A clone was considered mappable if detected in the sequenced pre-transplant spleen, lymph node, or MLR CFSE-low populations of the donor or recipient. The cumulative frequency of alloreactive clones was calculated as a percentage of all sequences, weighted by copy number. Here the immuneACCESS table is served through TCRdb, limited to in-frame sequences with V and J called. Missing clones are a known gap in these copies; in checked studies unresolved V genes cover under half, and the rest lacks a known reason. The D gene and trimming were derived from the DNA, and the V and J assignments and clone size from that table. The sample data list roughly 100,000 clones, and 93% of these were observed just once. Around 1.2% of the sample comes from the top ten.

The time point tag for this specimen amounts to: cells obtained before transplantation from donor or recipient. CD3+CD4+ and CD3+CD8+ populations were FACS-sorted from unstimulated pre-transplant donor and recipient cells taken from spleen or lymph nodes. The rearranged chain carries TRBV27 and TRBJ2-1; perhaps TRBD1 is the D gene, with 6 bases matching. The clonotype originates from a human donor who received an intestinal transplant. The source material was unstimulated CD8+ T cells sorted from spleen or lymph node cells, sampled before intestinal transplant. Here the CDR3 is given as CASSDGQYYNEQFF. The DNA is as follows: TGTGCCAGCAGTGATGGACAGTACTACAATGAGCAGTTCTTC.